The clone carrying this T cell receptor beta chain was seen just once. The data stem from a study of radiotherapy plus CTLA-4 blockade in lung cancer. Study-level background: An objective response was seen in 15% to 20% of patients, and disease control in 30% to 35%.

This CDR3 comprises 15 residues. With 3 bases removed from V and 10 bases from J, the gap between germline ends came to 20 bases. The germline CDR1 and CDR2 sequences are SGHRS and YFSETQ. TCRdb keeps only in-frame clones here, not all; method: immunoSEQ multiplex PCR. The sample includes more than 55,000 clones, more than 60% seen only once; the top ten take roughly 17%. Those with chemo-refractory metastatic non-small-cell lung cancer were treated with focal radiation combined with CTLA-4 blockade using ipilimumab. The source material was peripheral blood, sampled from a patient treated with radiotherapy plus ipilimumab. V and J are TRBV5-1 and TRBJ2-4; TRBD2 is a possible D gene (5 bases). The receptor was isolated from a human donor with non-small cell lung cancer who had a complete response to radiotherapy plus ipilimumab. The CDR3 sequence is CASSYQWESTGIQYF. In DNA, the CDR3 is TGCGCCAGCAGCTACCAATGGGAGTCAACTGGGATTCAGTACTTC.